A single sample gave rise to the 18 T cell receptor beta chains below, sequenced in a study of shared T cell receptors in the human thymus. Using immunoSEQ multiplex PCR, the repertoire was profiled, and TCRdb retains in-frame clones only, with some absent. Among under 850,000 clones listed, around 87% were seen once. These data are also associated with another study on human thymus T cells.

The sample was thymocytes. The receptors were sampled from a boy younger than two with a congenital heart defect.

This chain connects TRBV27 to TRBJ2-7; a possible D gene is TRBD1 (6 bases). This CDR3 has 14 amino acids. The V gene's germline CDR1 is MNHEY and CDR2 SMNVEV (reference sequence). V was pared by 8 bases and J by 3 bases, with 17 bases between. The CDR3 region has the DNA TGTGCCAGCCTATCTCCCCAGGGGTGCTACGAGCAGTACTTC. Translation: CASLSPQGCYEQYF.

V and J are TRBV10-3 and TRBJ2-1; 14 nucleotides match TRBD2. Trimming removed 2 bases from V and 8 bases from J; junction bases left unmatched: 8. The CDR3 has 17 amino acids. Germline values: CDR1 ENHRY, CDR2 SYGVKD. In nucleotides, the CDR3 is TGTGCCATCAGTGAGAGACTAGCGGGAGGGCCTAGCGATGAGCAGTTCTTC. Its protein product is CAISERLAGGPSDEQFF.

V usage is TRBV12-5 and J usage is TRBJ1-3; no reliable D call. The CDR3 contains 15 residues. Germline CDR1 and CDR2: LGHNT and FRNRAP. Trimming pared 3 bases from V and 0 bases from J, leaving 9 bases between. The chain's CDR3 is CASGLPHNSGNTIYF. The CDR3 nucleotides read TGTGCTAGTGGTTTACCACACAACTCTGGAAACACCATATATTTT. The full variable domain, with the rest looked up from reference TRBV12-5 and TRBJ1-3, is DARVTQTPRHKVTEMGQEVTMRCQPILGHNTVFWYRQTMMQGLELLAYFRNRAPLDDSGMPKDRFSAEMPDATLATLKIQPSEPRDSAVYFCASGLPHNSGNTIYFGEGSWLTVV.

This clone has a single count. This chain connects TRBV2 to TRBJ2-5; 13 bases fit TRBD2. V trimming: 6 bases; J trimming: 3 bases; junction bases outside the gene matches: 7. Per germline, CDR1 SNHLY and CDR2 FYNNEI. CDR3 length: 16 amino acids. CDR3 in amino acids: CASSPGLAGVEETQYF. The CDR3 DNA follows: TGTGCCAGCAGCCCAGGACTAGCGGGAGTAGAAGAGACCCAGTACTTC.

This clone was detected once. The gene calls are TRBV30 and TRBJ1-5; the D gene is possibly TRBD1 (5 bases). Germline lookup yields CDR1 GTSNPN and CDR2 SVGIG (reference sequence). The CDR3 consists of 15 residues. Trimming removed 7 bases from V and 4 bases from J, with 20 bases in between. The CDR3 here is CAFDRGSSRNQPQHF. CDR3 bases: TGTGCCTTTGATAGGGGTTCTTCAAGAAATCAGCCCCAGCATTTT.

The genes are TRBV5-5 and TRBJ2-7, with a tentative D call TRBD1 (5 bases). CDR1 and CDR2 from the germline V gene are SGHKS and YYEKEE (reference sequence). This CDR3 is 16 amino acids long. V dropped 0 bases and J dropped 3 bases, with 16 bases sitting between them. The CDR3 loop is CASSLGQGQLGYEQYF. CDR3 sequence (DNA): TGTGCCAGCAGCTTGGGTCAGGGCCAATTAGGCTACGAGCAGTACTTC.

This clone was observed a handful of times. J is TRBJ1-5 and V is TRBV2, with unresolved D. The V gene lost 1 base and the J gene lost 3 bases, with 13 bases spanning the gap. Germline V gives CDR1 SNHLY, CDR2 FYNNEI. The CDR3 consists of 16 residues. As DNA, the CDR3 is TGTGCCAGCAGTGAAGGGGGAGGGCAGGACAATCAGCCCCAGCATTTT. This codes for CASSEGGGQDNQPQHF.

The rearrangement joins TRBV6-1 to TRBJ2-1; TRBD1 matches at 7 bases. CDR3 size: 16 residues. The germline CDR1 and CDR2 sequences are MNHNS and SASEGT. Trimming cost V 4 bases and J 9 bases; bases outside gene matches: 15. CDR3 coding DNA: TGTGCCAGCAGTGTTTGCGGGCAGGGGGTAGCCAGTGAGCAGTTCTTC. Translation: CASSVCGQGVASEQFF.

The chain uses TRBV6-1 and TRBJ2-1, with 12 bases that match TRBD2. The CDR3 covers 19 residues. V lost 3 bases and J lost 4; bases outside the gene matches: 13. Per the germline V gene, CDR1 is MNHNS and CDR2 is SASEGT. The CDR3 DNA follows: TGTGCCAGCAGTGAGCCCACTAGCGGGAGGACTTCAACTTACAATGAGCAGTTCTTC. This translates into CASSEPTSGRTSTYNEQFF.

The chain has TRBV27 and TRBJ1-3; D uncertain. Trimming removed 7 bases from V and 7 bases from J, with 20 bases in between. CDR3 length: 15 residues. CDR1 and CDR2 (germline): MNHEY, SMNVEV (reference sequence). CDR3 residues: CASTHKWGSGNTIYF. The CDR3 DNA reads TGTGCCAGCACCCATAAATGGGGTTCGGGGAACACCATATATTTT.

This clone was observed a single time. The chain has TRBV27 and TRBJ2-1, with TRBD2 identical over 12 bases. CDR1 is MNHEY, CDR2 SMNVEV, per germline (reference sequence). CDR3 length: 18 amino acids. V shed 6 bases and J 0 bases; nucleotides not matched to a gene: 9. CDR3 in DNA: TGTGCCAGCAGCACAGGGACTAGCGGGCTCATCTCCTACAATGAGCAGTTCTTC. Amino acids: CASSTGTSGLISYNEQFF.

V is TRBV23-1 and J is TRBJ2-7; perhaps TRBD2 as D (6 bases). TRBV23-1 is given ORF status, its function remaining uncertain. The CDR3 sequence is 14 residues long. The V end lost 4 bases, the J end lost 2 bases, and 12 bases lay between the germline ends. The CDR3 DNA follows: TGCGCCAGCAGTCCCCGGGACTGCCCCTACGAGCAGTACTTC. The encoded protein is CASSPRDCPYEQYF.

V and J are TRBV29-1 and TRBJ2-2; 10 nucleotides align to TRBD2. The V segment lost 3 bases and the J segment 2 bases; nucleotides outside the gene matches: 3. This CDR3 is built from 15 residues. Per germline, CDR1 SQVTM and CDR2 ANQGSEA. For the CDR3, the DNA is TGCAGCGTTGAGTTAGCGGGAGGTAACACCGGGGAGCTGTTTTTT. Encoded protein: CSVELAGGNTGELFF.

This clone was counted between two and nine times. V gene TRBV11-3 combines with J gene TRBJ1-4, with TRBD1 matching 7 bases. V was clipped by 2 bases and J by 8 bases; unmatched bases: 14. The CDR3 loop spans 17 amino acids. Germline-derived CDR1 and CDR2 are SGHNT and YENEEA. CDR3 DNA: TGTGCCAGCAGCTTACTCACCACAGGGGAAACCCCCGAAAAACTGTTTTTT. This gives the protein CASSLLTTGETPEKLFF.

The sample holds a few counts of this clone. The rearrangement links TRBV5-1 to TRBJ2-7, with 7 bases fitting TRBD1. V shed 4 bases, J shed 4 bases, and the junction held 5 bases outside the gene matches. The germline V gene encodes CDR1 SGHRS and CDR2 YFSETQ. This CDR3 region has 13 residues. The DNA for the CDR3 is TGCGCCAGCAGCCTTTACAGGGGATACGAGCAGTACTTC. It translates to CASSLYRGYEQYF.

V and J are TRBV25-1 and TRBJ2-7, with D possibly being TRBD1 (6 bases). Between the trimmed V and J ends, which lost 3 bases and 1 base, there was a span of 13 bases. Per germline, CDR1 MGHDK and CDR2 SYGVNS. This CDR3 is 15 amino acids long. CDR3 in amino acids: CASSDRGLGSYEQYF. The CDR3 DNA follows: TGTGCCAGCAGTGATAGGGGGTTGGGATCCTACGAGCAGTACTTC.

CDR3 DNA sequence: TGTGCCAGCAGCGACGGAAGGGCTAGCGGCCCAAATGAGCAGTTCTTC. Translating gives CASSDGRASGPNEQFF. V is TRBV7-9 and J is TRBJ2-1, with 7 nucleotides matching TRBD2. The V gene end was trimmed by 5 bases and the J gene end by 7 bases; junction bases not matched to a gene: 14. This CDR3 region has 16 residues. Germline values: CDR1 SEHNR, CDR2 FQNEAQ (reference sequence).

The gene calls are TRBV4-3 and TRBJ2-5; TRBD2 agrees at 11 bases. TRBJ2-7 explains the end of the DNA better; the J call may be wrong. Germline values: CDR1 LGHNA, CDR2 YSLEER. This CDR3 has 16 amino acids. The CDR3 DNA reads TGCGCCAGCAGCCAGGGTCGGACTAGCGGGCCCTACGAGCAGTACTTC. This sequence encodes CASSQGRTSGPYEQYF.